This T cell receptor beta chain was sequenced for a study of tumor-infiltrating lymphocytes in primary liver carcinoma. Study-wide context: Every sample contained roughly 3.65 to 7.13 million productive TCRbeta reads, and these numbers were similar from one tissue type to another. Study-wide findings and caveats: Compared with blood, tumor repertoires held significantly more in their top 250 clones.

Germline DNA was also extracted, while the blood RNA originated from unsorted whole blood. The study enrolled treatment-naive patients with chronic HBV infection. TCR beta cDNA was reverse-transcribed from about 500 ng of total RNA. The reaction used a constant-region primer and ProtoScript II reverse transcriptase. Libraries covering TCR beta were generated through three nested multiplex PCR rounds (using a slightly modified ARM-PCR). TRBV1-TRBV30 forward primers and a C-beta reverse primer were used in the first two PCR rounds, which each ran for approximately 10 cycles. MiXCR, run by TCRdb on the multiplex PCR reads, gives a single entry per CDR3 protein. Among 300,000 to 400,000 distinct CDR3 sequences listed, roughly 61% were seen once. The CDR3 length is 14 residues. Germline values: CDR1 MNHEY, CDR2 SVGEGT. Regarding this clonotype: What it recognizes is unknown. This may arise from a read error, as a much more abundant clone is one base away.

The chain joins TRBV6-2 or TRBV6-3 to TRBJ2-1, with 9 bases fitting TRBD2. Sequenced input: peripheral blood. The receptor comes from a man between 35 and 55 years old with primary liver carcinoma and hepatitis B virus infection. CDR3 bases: TGTGCCAACAGTCCCCTTAGCGGGAGAAATGAGCAGTTCTTC. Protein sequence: CANSPLSGRNEQFF.